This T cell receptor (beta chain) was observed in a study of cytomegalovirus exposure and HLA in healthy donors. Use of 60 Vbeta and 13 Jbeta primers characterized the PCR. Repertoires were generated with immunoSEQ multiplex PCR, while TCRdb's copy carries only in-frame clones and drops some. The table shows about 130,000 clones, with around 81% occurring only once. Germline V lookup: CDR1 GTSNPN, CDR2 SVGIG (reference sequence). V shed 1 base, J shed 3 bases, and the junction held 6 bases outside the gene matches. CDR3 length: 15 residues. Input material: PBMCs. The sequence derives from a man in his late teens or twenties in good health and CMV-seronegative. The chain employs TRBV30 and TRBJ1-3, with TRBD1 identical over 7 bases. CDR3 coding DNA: TGTGCCTGGAGTGGAACAGGGGTCTTTGGAAACACCATATATTTT. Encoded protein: CAWSGTGVFGNTIYF. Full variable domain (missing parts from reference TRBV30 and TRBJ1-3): SQTIHQWPATLVQPVGSPLSLECTVEGTSNPNLYWYRQAAGRGLQLLFYSVGIGQISSEVPQNLSASRPQDRQFILSSKKLLLSDSGFYLCAWSGTGVFGNTIYFGEGSWLTVV.